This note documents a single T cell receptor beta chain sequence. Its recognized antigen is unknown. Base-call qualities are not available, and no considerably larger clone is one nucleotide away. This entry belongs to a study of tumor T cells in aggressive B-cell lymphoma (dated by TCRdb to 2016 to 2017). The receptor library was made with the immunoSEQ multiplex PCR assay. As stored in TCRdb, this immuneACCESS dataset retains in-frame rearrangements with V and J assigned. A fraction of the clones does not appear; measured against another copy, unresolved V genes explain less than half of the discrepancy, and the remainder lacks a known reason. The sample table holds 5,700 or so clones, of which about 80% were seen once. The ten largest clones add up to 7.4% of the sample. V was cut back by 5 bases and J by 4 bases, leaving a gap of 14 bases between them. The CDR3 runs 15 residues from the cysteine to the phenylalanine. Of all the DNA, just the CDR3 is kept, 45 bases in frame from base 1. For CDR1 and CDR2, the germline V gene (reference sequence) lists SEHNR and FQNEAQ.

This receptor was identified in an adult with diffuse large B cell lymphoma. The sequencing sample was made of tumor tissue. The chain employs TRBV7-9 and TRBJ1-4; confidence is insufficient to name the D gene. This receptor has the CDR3 CASSIRYGGNEKLFF. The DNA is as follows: TGTGCCAGCAGCATCCGGTACGGCGGTAATGAAAAACTGTTTTTT.